This record concerns one T cell receptor beta chain sequence. Its antigen is not known. In the same sample, other DNA sequences code for this CDR3. TCRdb's copy holds only in-frame clones and misses some; the assay was immunoSEQ multiplex PCR. Here the sample spans fewer than 45,000 clones, over 70% being singletons. The data are from a study of T cells in localized non-small cell lung cancer. Findings of the study overall: Peak T cell clonality was found in uninvolved adjacent lung, exceeding tumor. Longer overall survival was linked to higher blood T cell density. Appearance in adjacent lung was seen for a median around 58 of the top 100 tumor clones.

This CDR3 is 14 amino acids long. From germline, CDR1 is SGHRS and CDR2 YFSETQ. Trimming took off 3 bases at V and 4 bases at J, with 10 bases between the two ends. The rearrangement links TRBV5-1 to TRBJ2-2, with D possibly being TRBD1 or TRBD2 (5 bases each). This TCR came from an older male donor with stage III squamous cell lung carcinoma. This material consisted of peripheral blood, taken before any cancer treatment. CDR3 coding DNA: TGCGCCAGCAGCTGGGACGCGACCACCGGGGAGCTGTTTTTT. Protein: CASSWDATTGELFF. Together with reference TRBV5-1 and TRBJ2-2, the CDR3 gives the full variable domain: KAGVTQTPRYLIKTRGQQVTLSCSPISGHRSVSWYQQTPGQGLQFLFEYFSETQRNKGNFPGRFSGRQFSNSRSEMNVSTLELGDSALYLCASSWDATTGELFFGEGSRLTVL.